The 12 T cell receptor beta chains below come from one sample, sequenced in a study of blood T cell repertoires in COVID-19. Some clones are missing from TCRdb's copy, which holds only in-frame ones; the method was immunoSEQ multiplex PCR. The sample records 100,000 or so clones, about nine tenths being singletons. The sample consisted of peripheral blood. Every receptor here comes from a man aged 55 to 69 with acute or convalescent COVID-19.

CDR3 in DNA: TGTGCCAGTCAGACAGGGGGTTATGAAAAACTGTTTTTT. Translating gives CASQTGGYEKLFF. V usage is TRBV28 and J usage is TRBJ1-4; 9 bases line up with TRBD1. Germline-derived CDR1 and CDR2 are MDHEN and SYDVKM. V shed 9 bases and J 6 bases; nucleotides not matched to a gene: 5. This CDR3 contains 13 residues.

This clone was observed a single time. The V gene is TRBV28, the J gene TRBJ1-2; tentative D call: TRBD1 (6 bases). The germline V gene encodes CDR1 MDHEN and CDR2 SYDVKM. CDR3 length: 13 residues. Trimming took off 3 bases at V and 7 bases at J, with 12 bases between the two ends. For the CDR3, the DNA is TGTGCCAGCAGTTTGCGGGGGCTGGTTGGCTACACCTTC. Its protein product is CASSLRGLVGYTF.

V usage is TRBV5-1 and J usage is TRBJ2-7, with 8 bases that match TRBD1. Germline lookup yields CDR1 SGHRS and CDR2 YFSETQ. The CDR3 runs 14 residues. The J segment lost 2 bases and the V segment lost 4 bases, leaving 5 bases of the junction unmatched. The CDR3 bases are TGCGCCAGCAGCCCGGACAGGGTTACCTACGAGCAGTACTTC. Protein product: CASSPDRVTYEQYF.

The chain is built from TRBV19 and TRBJ2-3, with 7 positions matching TRBD2. The CDR3 consists of 15 residues. Germline CDR1 and CDR2: LNHDA and SQIVND (reference sequence). Trimming took 6 bases from V and 6 from J; bases not matched to a gene: 12. The CDR3 DNA reads TGTGCCAGTAGAGGGCAGCGGGGACTGACGGATACGCAGTATTTT. Amino acids: CASRGQRGLTDTQYF. Supplemented by reference TRBV19 and TRBJ2-3, the full variable domain reads DGGITQSPKYLFRKEGQNVTLSCEQNLNHDAMYWYRQDPGQGLRLIYYSQIVNDFQKGDIAEGYSVSREKKESFPLTVTSAQKNPTAFYLCASRGQRGLTDTQYFGPGTRLTVL.

The J gene is TRBJ2-7, the V gene TRBV7-8; D perhaps matches TRBD1 (5 bases). The V end was cut by 1 base, the J end by 0 bases, with 7 bases between. Germline assignment: CDR1 SGHVS and CDR2 FQNEAQ. The CDR3 runs to 14 residues. CDR3: CASSLGGTSYEQYF. In DNA form, the CDR3 reads TGTGCCAGCAGCTTAGGGGGCACCTCCTACGAGCAGTACTTC. The variable domain in full, completed from reference TRBV7-8 and TRBJ2-7, reads GAGVSQSPRYKVAKRGQDVALRCDPISGHVSLFWYQQALGQGPEFLTYFQNEAQLDKSGLPSDRFFAERPEGSVSTLKIQRTQQEDSAVYLCASSLGGTSYEQYFGPGTRLTVT.

The genes are TRBV19 and TRBJ1-1; D is ambiguous. The V gene lost 4 bases and the J gene lost 7 bases, with 13 bases spanning the gap. Germline-derived CDR1 and CDR2 are LNHDA and SQIVND (reference sequence). The CDR3 sequence is 13 residues long. CDR3 DNA sequence: TGTGCCAGTAGTAAGGTTAAGGGAGGTGAAGCTTTCTTT. Translating it yields CASSKVKGGEAFF.

J is TRBJ2-1 and V is TRBV21-1; TRBD2 is the table's D call, not checked against the DNA. TRBV21-1 is given as a pseudogene. CDR3 length equals 15 residues. The CDR3 DNA sequence: TGTGCCAGCAGCAAAGTAAGCGGGAGGGACAATGAGCAGTTCTTC. Its translation: CASSKVSGRDNEQFF.

V usage is TRBV30 and J usage is TRBJ1-4; a weak D match, TRBD1 (5 bases). The CDR3 runs to 14 residues. V was trimmed by 0 bases and J by 7 bases, leaving 12 bases between them. CDR1 is GTSNPN, CDR2 SVGIG, per germline (reference sequence). CDR3 bases: TGTGCCTGGAGTGTAGTGGGGGGGGGTGAAAAACTGTTTTTT. This codes for CAWSVVGGGEKLFF.

This chain connects TRBV5-1 to TRBJ2-1; 7 positions match TRBD2. Unmatched junction bases numbered 14, after V lost 4 bases and J lost 4 bases. The CDR3 sequence is 17 residues long. Germline loops: CDR1 SGHRS, CDR2 YFSETQ. The CDR3 loop reads CASSPGLGLSSYNEQFF. The DNA of the CDR3 is TGCGCCAGCAGCCCCGGACTAGGCCTCAGTTCTTACAATGAGCAGTTCTTC. The full variable domain, with the rest looked up from reference TRBV5-1 and TRBJ2-1, is KAGVTQTPRYLIKTRGQQVTLSCSPISGHRSVSWYQQTPGQGLQFLFEYFSETQRNKGNFPGRFSGRQFSNSRSEMNVSTLELGDSALYLCASSPGLGLSSYNEQFFGPGTRLTVL.

The CDR3 reads CASSLGAANSPLHF. DNA of the CDR3: TGTGCCAGCAGCCTCGGCGCGGCTAATTCACCCCTCCACTTT. The chain employs TRBV28 and TRBJ1-6; D is unresolved. Between the trimmed V and J ends, which lost 6 bases and 6 bases, there was a span of 12 bases. In germline, CDR1 is MDHEN, CDR2 SYDVKM. The CDR3 runs to 14 residues.

The chain combines TRBV7-2 with TRBJ2-7; 9 nucleotides match TRBD2. Trimming at V came to 6 bases and at J to 2 bases, leaving 17 bases not matched to a gene. The CDR3 length is 18 residues. Germline V gene sequence: CDR1 SGHTA, CDR2 FQGNSA. The CDR3 loop is CASSSRRPAGGSTYEQYF. The DNA of the CDR3 is TGTGCCAGCAGTTCAAGACGTCCAGCGGGAGGTTCCACCTACGAGCAGTACTTC.

The V gene is TRBV4-2, the J gene TRBJ2-1; the match to TRBD2 covers 11 bases. J gave up 3 bases and V 0 bases, and 1 base lay outside the gene matches. Per the germline V gene, CDR1 is LGHNA and CDR2 is YNFKEQ. The CDR3 runs 16 residues. The CDR3 is CASSQELAGDYNEQFF. CDR3 in DNA: TGTGCCAGCAGCCAAGAACTAGCGGGAGACTACAATGAGCAGTTCTTC.